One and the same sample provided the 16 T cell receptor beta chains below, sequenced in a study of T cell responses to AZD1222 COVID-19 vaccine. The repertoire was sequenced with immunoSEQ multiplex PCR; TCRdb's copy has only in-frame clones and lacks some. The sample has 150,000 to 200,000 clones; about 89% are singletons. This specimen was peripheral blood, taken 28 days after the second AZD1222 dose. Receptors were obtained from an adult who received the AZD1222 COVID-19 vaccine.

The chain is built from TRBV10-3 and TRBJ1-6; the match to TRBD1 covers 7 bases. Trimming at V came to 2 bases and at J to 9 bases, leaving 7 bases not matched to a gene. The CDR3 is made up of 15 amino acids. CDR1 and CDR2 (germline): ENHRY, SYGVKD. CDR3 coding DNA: TGTGCCATCAGTGAGCCGGGACAGCTTATTTCACCCCTCCACTTT. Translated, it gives CAISEPGQLISPLHF.

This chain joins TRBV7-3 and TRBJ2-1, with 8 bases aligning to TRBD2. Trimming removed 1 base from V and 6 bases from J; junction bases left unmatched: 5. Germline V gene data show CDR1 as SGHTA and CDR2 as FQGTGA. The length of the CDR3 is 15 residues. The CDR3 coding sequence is TGTGCCAGCAGCTTAATAGCGGGACTACCCAATGAGCAGTTCTTC. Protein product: CASSLIAGLPNEQFF.

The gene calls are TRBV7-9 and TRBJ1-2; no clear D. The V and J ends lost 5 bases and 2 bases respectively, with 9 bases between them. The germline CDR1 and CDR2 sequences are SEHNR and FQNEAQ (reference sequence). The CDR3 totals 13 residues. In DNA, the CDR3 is TGTGCCAGCAGCCCACCGGGGAACTATGGCTACACCTTC. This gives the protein CASSPPGNYGYTF.

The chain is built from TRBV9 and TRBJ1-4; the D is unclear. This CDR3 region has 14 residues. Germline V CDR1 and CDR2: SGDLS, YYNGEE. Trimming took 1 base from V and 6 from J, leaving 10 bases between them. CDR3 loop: CASSVKAEDEKLFF. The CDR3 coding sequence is TGTGCCAGCAGCGTAAAAGCGGAGGATGAAAAACTGTTTTTT.

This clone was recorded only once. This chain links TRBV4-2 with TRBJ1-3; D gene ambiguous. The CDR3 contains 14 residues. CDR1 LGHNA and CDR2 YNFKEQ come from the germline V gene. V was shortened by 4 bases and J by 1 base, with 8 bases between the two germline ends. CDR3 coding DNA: TGTGCCAGCAGCCCTGGGGTTTCTGGAAACACCATATATTTT. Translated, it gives CASSPGVSGNTIYF.

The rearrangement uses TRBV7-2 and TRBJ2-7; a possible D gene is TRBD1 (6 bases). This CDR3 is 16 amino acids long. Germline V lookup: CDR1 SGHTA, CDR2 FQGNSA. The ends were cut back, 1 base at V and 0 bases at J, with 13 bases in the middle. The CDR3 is CASSLVDSLYSYEQYF. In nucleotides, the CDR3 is TGTGCCAGCAGCTTAGTGGACAGCTTGTACTCCTACGAGCAGTACTTC. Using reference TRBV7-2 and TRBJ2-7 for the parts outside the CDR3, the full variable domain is GAGVSQSPSNKVTEKGKDVELRCDPISGHTALYWYRQSLGQGLEFLIYFQGNSAPDKSGLPSDRFSAERTGGSVSTLTIQRTQQEDSAVYLCASSLVDSLYSYEQYFGPGTRLTVT.

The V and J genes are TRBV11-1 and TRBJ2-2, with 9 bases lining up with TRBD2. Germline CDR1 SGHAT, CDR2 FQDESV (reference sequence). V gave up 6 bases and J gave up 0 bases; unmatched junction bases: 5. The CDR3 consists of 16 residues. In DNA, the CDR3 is TGTGCCAGCAGACGAGCGGGGGGTACGAACACCGGGGAGCTGTTTTTT. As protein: CASRRAGGTNTGELFF.

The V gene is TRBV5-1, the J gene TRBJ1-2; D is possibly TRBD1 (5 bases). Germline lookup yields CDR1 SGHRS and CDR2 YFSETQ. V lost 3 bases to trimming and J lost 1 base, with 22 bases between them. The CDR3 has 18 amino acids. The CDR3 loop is CASSSLGPDSSNNYGYTF. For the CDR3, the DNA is TGCGCCAGCAGCTCTTTGGGCCCCGACAGTTCGAATAACTATGGCTACACCTTC.

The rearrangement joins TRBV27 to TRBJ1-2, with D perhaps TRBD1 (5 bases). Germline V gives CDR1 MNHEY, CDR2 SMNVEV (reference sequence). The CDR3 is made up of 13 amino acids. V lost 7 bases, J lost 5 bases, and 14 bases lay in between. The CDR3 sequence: CASKSGGTYGYTF. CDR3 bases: TGTGCCAGCAAGTCGGGTGGGACTTATGGCTACACCTTC.

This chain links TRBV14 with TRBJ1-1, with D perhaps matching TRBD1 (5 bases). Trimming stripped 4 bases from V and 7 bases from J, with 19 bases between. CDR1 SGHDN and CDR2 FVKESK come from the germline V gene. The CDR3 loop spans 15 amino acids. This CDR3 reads CASSPSLGTENEAFF. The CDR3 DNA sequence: TGTGCCAGCAGCCCCTCGCTAGGGACGGAAAATGAAGCTTTCTTT. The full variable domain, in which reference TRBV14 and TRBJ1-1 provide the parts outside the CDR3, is EAGVTQFPSHSVIEKGQTVTLRCDPISGHDNLYWYRRVMGKEIKFLLHFVKESKQDESGMPNNRFLAERTGGTYSTLKVQPAELEDSGVYFCASSPSLGTENEAFFGQGTRLTVV.

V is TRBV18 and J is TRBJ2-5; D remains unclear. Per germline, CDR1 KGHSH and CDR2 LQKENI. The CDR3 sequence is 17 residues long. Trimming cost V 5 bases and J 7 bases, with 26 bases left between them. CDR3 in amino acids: CASSSSSSKPPGGTQYF. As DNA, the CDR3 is TGTGCCAGCTCATCCTCGAGTTCGAAACCCCCCGGTGGGACCCAGTACTTC.

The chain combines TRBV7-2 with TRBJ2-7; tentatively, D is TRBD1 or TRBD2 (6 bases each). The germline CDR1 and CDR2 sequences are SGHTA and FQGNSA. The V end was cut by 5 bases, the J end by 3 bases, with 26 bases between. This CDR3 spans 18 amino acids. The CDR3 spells CASSRQGLANGLVYEQYF. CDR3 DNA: TGTGCCAGCAGCCGCCAGGGGCTAGCGAACGGCCTCGTCTACGAGCAGTACTTC. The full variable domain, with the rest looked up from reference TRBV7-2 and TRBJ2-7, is GAGVSQSPSNKVTEKGKDVELRCDPISGHTALYWYRQSLGQGLEFLIYFQGNSAPDKSGLPSDRFSAERTGGSVSTLTIQRTQQEDSAVYLCASSRQGLANGLVYEQYFGPGTRLTVT.

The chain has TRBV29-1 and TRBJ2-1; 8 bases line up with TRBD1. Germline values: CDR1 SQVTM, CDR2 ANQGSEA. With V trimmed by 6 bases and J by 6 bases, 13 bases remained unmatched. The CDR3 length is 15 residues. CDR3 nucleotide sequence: TGCAGCGTCGAGGACAGGGCTGAATATCTCAATGAGCAGTTCTTC. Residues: CSVEDRAEYLNEQFF.

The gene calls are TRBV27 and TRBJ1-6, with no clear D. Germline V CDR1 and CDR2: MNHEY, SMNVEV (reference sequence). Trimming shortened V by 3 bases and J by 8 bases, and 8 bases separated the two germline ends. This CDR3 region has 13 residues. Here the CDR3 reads CASSFANYSPLHF. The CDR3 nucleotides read TGTGCCAGCAGTTTTGCGAATTATTCACCCCTCCACTTT.

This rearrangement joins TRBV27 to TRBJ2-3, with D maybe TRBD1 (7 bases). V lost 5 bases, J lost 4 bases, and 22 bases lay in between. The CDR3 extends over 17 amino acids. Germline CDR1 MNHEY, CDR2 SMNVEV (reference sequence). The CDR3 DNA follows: TGTGCCAGCAGTGGGGTCGGGACCTCAGGGGGGTCAGATACGCAGTATTTT. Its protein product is CASSGVGTSGGSDTQYF.

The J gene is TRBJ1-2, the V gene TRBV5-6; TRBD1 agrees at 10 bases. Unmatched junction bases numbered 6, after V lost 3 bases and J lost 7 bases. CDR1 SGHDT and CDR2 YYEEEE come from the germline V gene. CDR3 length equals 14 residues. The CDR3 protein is CASSSRDRGSGYTF. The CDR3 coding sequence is TGTGCCAGCAGCTCCCGGGACAGGGGATCTGGCTACACCTTC.